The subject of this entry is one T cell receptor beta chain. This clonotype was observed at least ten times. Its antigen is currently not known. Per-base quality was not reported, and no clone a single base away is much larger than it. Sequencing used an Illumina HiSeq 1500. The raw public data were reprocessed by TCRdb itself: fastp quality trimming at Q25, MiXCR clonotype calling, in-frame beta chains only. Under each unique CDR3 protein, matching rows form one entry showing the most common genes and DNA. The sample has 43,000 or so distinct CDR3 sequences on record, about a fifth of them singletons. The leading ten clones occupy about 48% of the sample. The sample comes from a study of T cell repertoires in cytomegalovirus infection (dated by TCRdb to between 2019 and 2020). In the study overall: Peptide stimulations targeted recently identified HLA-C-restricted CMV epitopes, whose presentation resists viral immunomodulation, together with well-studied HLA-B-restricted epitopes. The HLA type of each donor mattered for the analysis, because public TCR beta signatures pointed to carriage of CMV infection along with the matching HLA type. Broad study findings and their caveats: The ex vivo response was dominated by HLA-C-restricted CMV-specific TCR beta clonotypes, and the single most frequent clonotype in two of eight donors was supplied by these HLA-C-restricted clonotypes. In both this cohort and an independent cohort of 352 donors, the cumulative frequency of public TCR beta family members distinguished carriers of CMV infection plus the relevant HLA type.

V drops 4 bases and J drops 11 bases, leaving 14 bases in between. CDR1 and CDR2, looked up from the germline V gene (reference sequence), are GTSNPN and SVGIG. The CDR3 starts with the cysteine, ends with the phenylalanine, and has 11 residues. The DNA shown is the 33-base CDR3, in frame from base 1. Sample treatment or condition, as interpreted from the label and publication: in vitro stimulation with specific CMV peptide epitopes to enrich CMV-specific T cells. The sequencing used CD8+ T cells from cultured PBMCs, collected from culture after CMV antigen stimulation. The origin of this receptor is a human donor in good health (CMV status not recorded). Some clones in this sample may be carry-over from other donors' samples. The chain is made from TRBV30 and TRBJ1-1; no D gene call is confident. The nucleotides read TGTGCCTGGATCACCTCCCGGTGGGCTTTCTTT. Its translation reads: CAWITSRWAFF.